This paragraph covers one TCR beta chain sequence. The target antigen is unknown. Researchers reported sorting CD4+ naive, central memory, regulatory and stem cell-like memory cells via CD45RO/CCR7/CD25/CD127/CD95/CD27. The V gene end was trimmed by 10 bases and the J gene end by 5 bases; junction bases not matched to a gene: 16. The CDR3 is 18 amino acids. Per the germline V gene, CDR1 is SGHTA and CDR2 is FQGNSA. Investigators reverse transcribed all isolated RNA, so they sequenced expressed TCRB transcripts. Measured with immunoSEQ multiplex PCR; TCRdb has only the in-frame clones, and not every one. Of nearly 700,000 clones in the sample, roughly 13% were seen once. These data belong to a study of beta chain features in type 1 diabetes. Study-wide background: Examination of sorted cells across all samples involved more than 100,000,000 cells.

Study-level points and caveats: Using cDNA template may skew counts toward highly expressing activated cells. Patients with Type 1 diabetes showed moderately but significantly shorter TCRB CDR3s in all four CD4+ subsets. Compared with healthy donors, patients appeared to share more similar naive, central memory and regulatory TCRB repertoires.

The sequencing sample was made of naive CD4+ T cells from blood. The chain uses TRBV7-2 and TRBJ2-3; 15 bases match TRBD2. The sequence was collected from a man aged 18 to 35 with type 1 diabetes. CDR3: CATDLPIGLAGGLDTQYF. CDR3 DNA sequence: TGTGCCACCGACCTCCCAATAGGACTAGCGGGGGGGTTAGATACGCAGTATTTT. The full variable domain, completed using reference TRBV7-2 and TRBJ2-3, is GAGVSQSPSNKVTEKGKDVELRCDPISGHTALYWYRQSLGQGLEFLIYFQGNSAPDKSGLPSDRFSAERTGGSVSTLTIQRTQQEDSAVYLCATDLPIGLAGGLDTQYFGPGTRLTVL.